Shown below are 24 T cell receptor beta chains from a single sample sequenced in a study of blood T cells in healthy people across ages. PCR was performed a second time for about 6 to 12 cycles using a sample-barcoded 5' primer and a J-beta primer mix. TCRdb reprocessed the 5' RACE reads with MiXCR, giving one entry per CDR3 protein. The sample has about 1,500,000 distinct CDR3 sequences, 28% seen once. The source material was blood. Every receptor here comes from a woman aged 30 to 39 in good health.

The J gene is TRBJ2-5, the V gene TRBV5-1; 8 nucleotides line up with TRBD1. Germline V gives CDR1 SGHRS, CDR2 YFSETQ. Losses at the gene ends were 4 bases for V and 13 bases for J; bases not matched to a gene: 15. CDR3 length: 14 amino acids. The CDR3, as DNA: TGCGCCAGCAGCAAGGACAGGGTTCTGTACGAGCGGTACTTC. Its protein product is CASSKDRVLYERYF.

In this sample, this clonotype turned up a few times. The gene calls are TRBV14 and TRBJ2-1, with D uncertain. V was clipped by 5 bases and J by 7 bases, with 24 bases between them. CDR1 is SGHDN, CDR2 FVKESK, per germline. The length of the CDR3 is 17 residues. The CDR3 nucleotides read TGTGCCAGCAGCTTCCATCGGGTCTCTTTGGGATATAATGAGCAGTTCTTC. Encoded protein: CASSFHRVSLGYNEQFF.

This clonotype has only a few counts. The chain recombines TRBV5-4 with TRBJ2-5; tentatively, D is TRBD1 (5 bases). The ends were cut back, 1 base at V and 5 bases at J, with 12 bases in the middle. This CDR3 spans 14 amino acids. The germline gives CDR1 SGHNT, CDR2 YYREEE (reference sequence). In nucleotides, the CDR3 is TGTGCCAGCAGCTTGTCTCCTCACAGGGAGACCCAGTACTTC. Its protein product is CASSLSPHRETQYF. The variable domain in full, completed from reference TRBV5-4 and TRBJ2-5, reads ETGVTQSPTHLIKTRGQQVTLRCSSQSGHNTVSWYQQALGQGPQFIFQYYREEENGRGNFPPRFSGLQFPNYSSELNVNALELDDSALYLCASSLSPHRETQYFGPGTRLLVL.

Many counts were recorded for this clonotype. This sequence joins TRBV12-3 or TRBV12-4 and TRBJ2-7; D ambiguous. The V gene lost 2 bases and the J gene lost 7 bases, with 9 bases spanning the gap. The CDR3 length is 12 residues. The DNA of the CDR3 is TGTGCCAGCAGTTTATTTGGTTGGGAGCAGTACTTC. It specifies CASSLFGWEQYF.

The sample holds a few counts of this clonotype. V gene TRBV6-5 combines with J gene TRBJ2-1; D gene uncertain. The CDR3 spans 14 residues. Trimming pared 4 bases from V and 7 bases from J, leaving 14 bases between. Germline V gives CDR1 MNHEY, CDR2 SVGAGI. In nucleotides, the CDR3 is TGTGCCAGCAGTTCGACCGGGCCACGGAATGAGCAGTTCTTC. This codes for CASSSTGPRNEQFF.

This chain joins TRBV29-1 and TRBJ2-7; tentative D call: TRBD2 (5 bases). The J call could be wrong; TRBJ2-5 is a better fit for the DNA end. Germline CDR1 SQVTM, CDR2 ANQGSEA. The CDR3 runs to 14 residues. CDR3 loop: CSVDETRRWETQYF. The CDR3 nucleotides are TGCAGCGTTGATGAGACCCGGAGGTGGGAGACCCAGTACTTC.

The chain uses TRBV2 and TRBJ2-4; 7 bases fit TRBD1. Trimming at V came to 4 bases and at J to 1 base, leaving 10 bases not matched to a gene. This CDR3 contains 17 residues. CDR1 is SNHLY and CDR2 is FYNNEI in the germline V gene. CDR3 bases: TGTGCCAGCAGTGGACGACAGGGAACACTCGCCAAAAACATTCAGTACTTC. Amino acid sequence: CASSGRQGTLAKNIQYF.

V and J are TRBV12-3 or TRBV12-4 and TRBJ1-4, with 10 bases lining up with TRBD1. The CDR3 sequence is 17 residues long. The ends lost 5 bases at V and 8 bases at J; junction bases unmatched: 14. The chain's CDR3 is CASSPYQGQGEEEKLFF. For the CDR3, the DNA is TGTGCCAGCAGTCCATACCAAGGACAGGGGGAGGAGGAAAAACTGTTTTTT.

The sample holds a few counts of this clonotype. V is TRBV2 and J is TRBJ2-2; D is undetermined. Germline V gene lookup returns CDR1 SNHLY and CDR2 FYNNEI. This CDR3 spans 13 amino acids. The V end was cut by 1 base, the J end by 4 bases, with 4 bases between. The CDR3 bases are TGTGCCAGCAGTGAAGAGGGCACCGGGGAGCTGTTTTTT. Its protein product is CASSEEGTGELFF.

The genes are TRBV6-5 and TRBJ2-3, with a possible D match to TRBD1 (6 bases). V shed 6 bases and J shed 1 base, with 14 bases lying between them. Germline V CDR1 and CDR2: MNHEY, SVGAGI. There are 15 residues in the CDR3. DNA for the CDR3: TGTGCCAGCAGCAGCACAGGGTTCGGCACAGATACGCAGTATTTT. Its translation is CASSSTGFGTDTQYF.

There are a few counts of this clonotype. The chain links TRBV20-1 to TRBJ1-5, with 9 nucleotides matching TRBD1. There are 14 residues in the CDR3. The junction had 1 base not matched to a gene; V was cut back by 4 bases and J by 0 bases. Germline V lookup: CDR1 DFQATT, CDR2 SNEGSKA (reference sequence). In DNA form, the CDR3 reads TGCAGTGCTATACAGGGGGCTAGCAATCAGCCCCAGCATTTT. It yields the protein CSAIQGASNQPQHF.

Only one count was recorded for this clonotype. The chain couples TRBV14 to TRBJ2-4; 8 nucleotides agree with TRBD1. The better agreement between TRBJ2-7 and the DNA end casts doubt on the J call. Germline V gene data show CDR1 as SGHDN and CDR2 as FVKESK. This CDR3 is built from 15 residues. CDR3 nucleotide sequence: TGTGCCAGCAGCTCTCAGCGGACAGGGCGATACGAGCAGTACTTC. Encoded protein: CASSSQRTGRYEQYF.

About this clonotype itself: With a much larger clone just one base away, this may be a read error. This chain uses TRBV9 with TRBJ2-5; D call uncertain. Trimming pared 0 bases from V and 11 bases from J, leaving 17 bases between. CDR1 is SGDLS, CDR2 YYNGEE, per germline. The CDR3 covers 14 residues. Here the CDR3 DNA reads TGTGCCAGCAGCGTAGGTCAGAGGACGAATGAGCAGTACTTC. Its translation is CASSVGQRTNEQYF.

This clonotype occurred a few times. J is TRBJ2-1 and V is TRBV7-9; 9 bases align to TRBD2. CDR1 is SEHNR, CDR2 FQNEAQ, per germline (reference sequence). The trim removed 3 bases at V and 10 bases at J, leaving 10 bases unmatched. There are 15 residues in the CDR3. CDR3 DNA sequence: TGTGCCAGCAGCTTTCTTACTAGCGGGCTCCAGGAGCAGTTCTTC. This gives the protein CASSFLTSGLQEQFF.

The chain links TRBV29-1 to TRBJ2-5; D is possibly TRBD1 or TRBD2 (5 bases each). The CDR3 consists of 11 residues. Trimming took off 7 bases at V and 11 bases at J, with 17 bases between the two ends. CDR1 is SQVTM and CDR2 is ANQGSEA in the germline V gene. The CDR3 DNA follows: TGCAGCGGGGCTTGGGGGAATGAGCAGTACTTC. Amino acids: CSGAWGNEQYF. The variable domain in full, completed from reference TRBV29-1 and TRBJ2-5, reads SAVISQKPSRDICQRGTSLTIQCQVDSQVTMMFWYRQQPGQSLTLIATANQGSEATYESGFVIDKFPISRPNLTFSTLTVSNMSPEDSSIYLCSGAWGNEQYFGPGTRLLVL.

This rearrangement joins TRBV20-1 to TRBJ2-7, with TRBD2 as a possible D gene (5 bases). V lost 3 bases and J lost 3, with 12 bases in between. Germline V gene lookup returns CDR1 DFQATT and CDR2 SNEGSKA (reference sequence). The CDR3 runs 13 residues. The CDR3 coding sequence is TGCAGTGCTAGTTTGACTACCGGCTACGAGCAGTACTTC. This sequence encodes CSASLTTGYEQYF.

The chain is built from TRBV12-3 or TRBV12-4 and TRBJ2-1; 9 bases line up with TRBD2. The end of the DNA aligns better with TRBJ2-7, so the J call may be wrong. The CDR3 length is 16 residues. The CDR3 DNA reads TGTGCCAGCAGCCCCATGGGACTAGCTCCCCACAATGAGCAGTACTTC. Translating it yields CASSPMGLAPHNEQYF.

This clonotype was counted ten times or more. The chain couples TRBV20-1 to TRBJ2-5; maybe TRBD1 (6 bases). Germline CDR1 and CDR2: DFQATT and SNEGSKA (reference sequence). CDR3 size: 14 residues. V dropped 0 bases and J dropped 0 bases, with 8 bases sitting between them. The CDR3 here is CSARDQGNQETQYF. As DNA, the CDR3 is TGCAGTGCTAGAGATCAGGGGAACCAAGAGACCCAGTACTTC.

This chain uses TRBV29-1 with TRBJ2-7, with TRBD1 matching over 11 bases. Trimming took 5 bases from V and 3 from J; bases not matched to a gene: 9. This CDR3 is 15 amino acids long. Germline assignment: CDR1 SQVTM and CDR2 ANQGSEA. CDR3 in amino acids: CSVRGGTGGYYEQYF. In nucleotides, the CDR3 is TGCAGCGTTCGAGGGGGGACAGGGGGATACTACGAGCAGTACTTC.

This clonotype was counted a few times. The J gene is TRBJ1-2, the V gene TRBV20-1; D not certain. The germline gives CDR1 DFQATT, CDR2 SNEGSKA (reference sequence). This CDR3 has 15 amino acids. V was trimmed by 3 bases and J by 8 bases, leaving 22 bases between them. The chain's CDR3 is CSASQESSGLGGYTF. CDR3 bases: TGCAGTGCTAGCCAGGAGTCCTCCGGGCTGGGGGGCTACACCTTC.

The CDR3 sequence: CASSLVGGLTYNEQYF. CDR3 bases: TGTGCCAGCAGCTTAGTCGGGGGGCTGACCTACAATGAGCAGTACTTC. V and J are TRBV7-9 and TRBJ2-4, with a tentative D call TRBD2 (7 bases). V was cut by 1 base and J by 13 bases, with 23 bases left in between. The CDR3 is 16 amino acids. Looked up from germline, CDR1 is SEHNR and CDR2 is FQNEAQ (reference sequence).

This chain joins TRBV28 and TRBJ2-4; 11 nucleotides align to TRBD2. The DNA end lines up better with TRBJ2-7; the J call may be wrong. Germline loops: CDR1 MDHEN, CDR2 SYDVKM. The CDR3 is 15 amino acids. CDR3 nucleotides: TGTGCCAGCAGTCTGGCCCTAGCGGGGGGTTTCGAGCAGTACTTC. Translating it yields CASSLALAGGFEQYF.

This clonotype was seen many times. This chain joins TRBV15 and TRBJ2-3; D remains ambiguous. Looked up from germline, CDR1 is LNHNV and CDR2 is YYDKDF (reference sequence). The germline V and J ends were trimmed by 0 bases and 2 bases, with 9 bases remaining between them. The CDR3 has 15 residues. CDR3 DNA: TGTGCCACCAGCAGAGATTTACAGAACACAGATACGCAGTATTTT. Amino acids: CATSRDLQNTDTQYF.

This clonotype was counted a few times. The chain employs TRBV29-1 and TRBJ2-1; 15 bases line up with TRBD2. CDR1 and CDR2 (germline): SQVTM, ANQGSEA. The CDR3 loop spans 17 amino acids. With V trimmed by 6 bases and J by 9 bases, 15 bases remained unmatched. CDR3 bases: TGCAGCGTGGGGGGACTAGCGGGAGGTTCCATGATCGTTGAGCAGTTCTTC. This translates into CSVGGLAGGSMIVEQFF.